This T cell receptor beta chain is from a study of cytomegalovirus exposure and HLA in healthy donors. Trimming cost V 5 bases and J 7 bases; bases outside gene matches: 8. The germline CDR1 and CDR2 sequences are LNHDA and SQIVND (reference sequence). The CDR3 spans 15 residues. Both 60 Vbeta primers and 13 Jbeta primers went into the PCR. TCRdb's table, derived via immunoSEQ multiplex PCR, lists solely in-frame clones and lacks some. Here the sample spans about 110,000 clones, around 82% being singletons. As regards this clone: What it binds is unknown.

Broader study findings: Later analysis identified a missense DCLRE1C variant that was linked to TCR beta V- and J-gene trimming. TCR beta sequences reportedly predicted most subjects' HLA-A and HLA-B alleles accurately. Researchers had no immune exposure information except CMV serostatus available.

The chain employs TRBV19 and TRBJ2-1; TRBD2 agrees at 10 bases. The source material was PBMCs. The receptor was derived from a middle-aged man in good health and CMV-seronegative. The CDR3 nucleotides read TGTGCCAGTAGTTTCAGCGGGGGGGCATCAAATGAGCAGTTCTTC. Protein product: CASSFSGGASNEQFF.